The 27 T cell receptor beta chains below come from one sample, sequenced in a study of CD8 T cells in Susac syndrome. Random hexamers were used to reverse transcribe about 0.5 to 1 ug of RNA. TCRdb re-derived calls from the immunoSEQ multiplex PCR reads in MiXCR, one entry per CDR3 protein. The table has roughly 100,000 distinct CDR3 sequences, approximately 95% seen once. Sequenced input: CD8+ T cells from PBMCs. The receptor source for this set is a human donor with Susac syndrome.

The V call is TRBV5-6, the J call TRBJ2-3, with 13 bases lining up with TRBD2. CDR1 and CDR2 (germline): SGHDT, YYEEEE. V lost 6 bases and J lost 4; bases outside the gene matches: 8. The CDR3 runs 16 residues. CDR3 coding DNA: TGTGCCAGCAACCTACTAGCGGGGGGGCATTCAGATACGCAGTATTTT. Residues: CASNLLAGGHSDTQYF.

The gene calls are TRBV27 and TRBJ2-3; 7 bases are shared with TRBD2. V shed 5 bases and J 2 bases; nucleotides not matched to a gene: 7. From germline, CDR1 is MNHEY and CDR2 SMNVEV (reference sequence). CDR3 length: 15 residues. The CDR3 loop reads CASSVSGAHTDTQYF. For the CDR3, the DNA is TGTGCCAGCAGTGTAAGCGGGGCACACACAGATACGCAGTATTTT.

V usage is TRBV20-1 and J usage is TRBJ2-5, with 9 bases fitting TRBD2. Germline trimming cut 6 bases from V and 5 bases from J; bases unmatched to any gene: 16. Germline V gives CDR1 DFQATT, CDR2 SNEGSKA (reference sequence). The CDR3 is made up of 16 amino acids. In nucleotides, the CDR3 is TGCAGTGCCTCTTGGGCTAGCGGGGCCCTCCGGGAGACCCAGTACTTC. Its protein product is CSASWASGALRETQYF.

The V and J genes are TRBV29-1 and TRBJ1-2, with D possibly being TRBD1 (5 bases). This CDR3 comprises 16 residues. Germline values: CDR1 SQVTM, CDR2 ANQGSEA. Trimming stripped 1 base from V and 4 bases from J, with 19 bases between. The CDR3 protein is CSVEGAVQGDSYGYTF. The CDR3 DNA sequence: TGCAGCGTTGAAGGGGCTGTCCAGGGTGACAGCTATGGCTACACCTTC.

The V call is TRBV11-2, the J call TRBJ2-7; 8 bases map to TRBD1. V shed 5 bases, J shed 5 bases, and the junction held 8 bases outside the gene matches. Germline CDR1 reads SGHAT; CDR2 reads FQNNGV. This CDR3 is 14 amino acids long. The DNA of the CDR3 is TGTGCCAGCAGCGACTGGACAGGGTCGGACGAGCAGTACTTC. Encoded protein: CASSDWTGSDEQYF.

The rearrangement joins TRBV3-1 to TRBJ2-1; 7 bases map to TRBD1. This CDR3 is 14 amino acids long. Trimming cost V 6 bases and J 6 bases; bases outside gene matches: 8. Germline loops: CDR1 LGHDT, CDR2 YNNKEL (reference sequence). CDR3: CASRDRVEGNEQFF. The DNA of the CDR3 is TGTGCCAGCAGAGACAGGGTAGAGGGCAATGAGCAGTTCTTC.

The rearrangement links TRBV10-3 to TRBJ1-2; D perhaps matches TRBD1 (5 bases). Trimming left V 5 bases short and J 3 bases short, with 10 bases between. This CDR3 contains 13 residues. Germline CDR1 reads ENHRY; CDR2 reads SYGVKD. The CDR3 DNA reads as TGTGCCATCAGTACCGGGACGGACTATGGCTACACCTTC. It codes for CAISTGTDYGYTF.

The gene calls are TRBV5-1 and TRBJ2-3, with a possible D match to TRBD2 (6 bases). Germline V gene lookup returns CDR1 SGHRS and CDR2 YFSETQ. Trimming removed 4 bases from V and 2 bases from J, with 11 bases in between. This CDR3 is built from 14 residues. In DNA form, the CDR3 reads TGCGCCAGCAGCGTAACTAGCTACACAGATACGCAGTATTTT. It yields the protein CASSVTSYTDTQYF.

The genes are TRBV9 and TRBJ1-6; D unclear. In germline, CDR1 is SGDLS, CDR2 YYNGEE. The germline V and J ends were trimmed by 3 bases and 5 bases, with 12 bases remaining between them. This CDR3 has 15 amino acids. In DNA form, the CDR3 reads TGTGCCAGCAGCGACAAGACCACACATAATTCACCCCTCCACTTT. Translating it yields CASSDKTTHNSPLHF.

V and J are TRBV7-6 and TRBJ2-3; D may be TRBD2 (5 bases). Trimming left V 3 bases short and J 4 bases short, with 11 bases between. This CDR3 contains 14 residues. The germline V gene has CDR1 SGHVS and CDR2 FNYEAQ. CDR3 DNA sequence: TGTGCCAGCAGCTTCCGACTAAACGCAGATACGCAGTATTTT. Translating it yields CASSFRLNADTQYF. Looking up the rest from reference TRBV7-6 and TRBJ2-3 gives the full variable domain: GAGVSQSPRYKVTKRGQDVALRCDPISGHVSLYWYRQALGQGPEFLTYFNYEAQQDKSGLPNDRFSAERPEGSISTLTIQRTEQRDSAMYRCASSFRLNADTQYFGPGTRLTVL.

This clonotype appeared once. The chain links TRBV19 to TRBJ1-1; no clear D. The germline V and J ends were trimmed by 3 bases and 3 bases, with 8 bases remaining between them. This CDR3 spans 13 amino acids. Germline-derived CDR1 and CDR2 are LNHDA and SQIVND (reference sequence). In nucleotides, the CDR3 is TGTGCCAGTAGTATCTCGGTGGACACTGAAGCTTTCTTT. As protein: CASSISVDTEAFF.

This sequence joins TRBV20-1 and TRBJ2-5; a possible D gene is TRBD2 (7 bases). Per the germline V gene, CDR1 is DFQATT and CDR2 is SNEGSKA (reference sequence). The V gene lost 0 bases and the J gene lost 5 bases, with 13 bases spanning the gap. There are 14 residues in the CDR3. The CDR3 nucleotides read TGCAGTGCTAGAGATAACGGGGGGCGGGAGACCCAGTACTTC. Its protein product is CSARDNGGRETQYF.

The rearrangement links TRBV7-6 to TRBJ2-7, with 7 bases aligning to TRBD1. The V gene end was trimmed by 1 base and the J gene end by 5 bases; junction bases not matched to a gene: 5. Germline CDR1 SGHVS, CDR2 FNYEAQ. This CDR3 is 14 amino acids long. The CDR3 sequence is CASSLGTGSHEQYF. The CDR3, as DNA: TGTGCCAGCAGCTTAGGGACAGGTAGCCACGAGCAGTACTTC.

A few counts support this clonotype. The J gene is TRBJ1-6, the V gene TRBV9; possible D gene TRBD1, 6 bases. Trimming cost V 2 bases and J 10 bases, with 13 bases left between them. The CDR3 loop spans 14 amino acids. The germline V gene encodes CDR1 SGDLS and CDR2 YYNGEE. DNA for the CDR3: TGTGCCAGCAGCGTTGGGGGGCGAGGGTCACCCCTCCACTTT. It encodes CASSVGGRGSPLHF. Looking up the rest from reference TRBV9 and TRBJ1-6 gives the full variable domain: DSGVTQTPKHLITATGQRVTLRCSPRSGDLSVYWYQQSLDQGLQFLIQYYNGEERAKGNILERFSAQQFPDLHSELNLSSLELGDSALYFCASSVGGRGSPLHFGNGTRLTVT.

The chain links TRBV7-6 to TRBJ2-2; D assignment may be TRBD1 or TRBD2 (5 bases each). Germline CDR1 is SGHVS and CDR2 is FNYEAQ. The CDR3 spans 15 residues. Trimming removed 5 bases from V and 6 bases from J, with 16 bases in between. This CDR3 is CASSDGTEAPGELFF. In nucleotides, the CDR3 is TGTGCCAGCAGCGACGGGACGGAGGCCCCCGGGGAGCTGTTTTTT.

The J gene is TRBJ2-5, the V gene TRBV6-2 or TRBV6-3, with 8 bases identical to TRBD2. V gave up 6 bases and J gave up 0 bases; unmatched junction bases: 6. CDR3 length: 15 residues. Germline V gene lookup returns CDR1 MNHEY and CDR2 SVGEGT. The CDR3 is CASRNGGGYQETQYF. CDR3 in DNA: TGTGCCAGCAGGAACGGGGGGGGGTACCAAGAGACCCAGTACTTC.

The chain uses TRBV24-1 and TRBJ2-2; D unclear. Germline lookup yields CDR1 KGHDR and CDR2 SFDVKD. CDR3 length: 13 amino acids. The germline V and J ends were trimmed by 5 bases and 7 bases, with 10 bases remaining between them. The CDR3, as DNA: TGTGCCACCAGTGTTGGGCTTGGCGGGGAGCTGTTTTTT. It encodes CATSVGLGGELFF.

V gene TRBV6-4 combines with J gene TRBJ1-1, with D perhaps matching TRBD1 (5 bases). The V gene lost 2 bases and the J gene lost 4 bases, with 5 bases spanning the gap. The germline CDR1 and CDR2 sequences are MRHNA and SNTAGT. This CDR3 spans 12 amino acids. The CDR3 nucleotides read TGTGCCAGCAGTGACGGGACCACTGAAGCTTTCTTT. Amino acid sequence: CASSDGTTEAFF.

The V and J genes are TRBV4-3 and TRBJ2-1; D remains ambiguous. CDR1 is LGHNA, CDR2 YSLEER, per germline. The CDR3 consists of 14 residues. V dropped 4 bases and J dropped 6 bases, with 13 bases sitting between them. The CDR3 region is CASSPGSPGNEQFF. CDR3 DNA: TGCGCCAGCAGCCCCGGTTCCCCGGGCAATGAGCAGTTCTTC.

The CDR3 loop is CASSQEGWETQYF. CDR3 sequence (DNA): TGCGCCAGCAGCCAAGAAGGCTGGGAGACCCAGTACTTC. J is TRBJ2-5 and V is TRBV4-3; D gene uncertain. V was pared by 0 bases and J by 5 bases, with 7 bases between. The germline CDR1 and CDR2 sequences are LGHNA and YSLEER. The CDR3 covers 13 residues.

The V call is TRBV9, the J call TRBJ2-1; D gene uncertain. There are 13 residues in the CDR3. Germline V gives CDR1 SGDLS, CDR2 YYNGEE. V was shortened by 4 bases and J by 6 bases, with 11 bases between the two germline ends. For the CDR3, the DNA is TGTGCCAGCAGCCCAGGAGAAAGCAATGAGCAGTTCTTC. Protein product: CASSPGESNEQFF.

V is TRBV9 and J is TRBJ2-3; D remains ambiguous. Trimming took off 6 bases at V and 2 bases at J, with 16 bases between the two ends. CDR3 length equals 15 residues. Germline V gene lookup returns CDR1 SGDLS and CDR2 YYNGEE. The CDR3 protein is CASTQGLEVTDTQYF. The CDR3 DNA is TGTGCCAGCACCCAAGGCCTGGAAGTCACAGATACGCAGTATTTT. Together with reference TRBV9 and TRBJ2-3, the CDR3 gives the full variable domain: DSGVTQTPKHLITATGQRVTLRCSPRSGDLSVYWYQQSLDQGLQFLIQYYNGEERAKGNILERFSAQQFPDLHSELNLSSLELGDSALYFCASTQGLEVTDTQYFGPGTRLTVL.

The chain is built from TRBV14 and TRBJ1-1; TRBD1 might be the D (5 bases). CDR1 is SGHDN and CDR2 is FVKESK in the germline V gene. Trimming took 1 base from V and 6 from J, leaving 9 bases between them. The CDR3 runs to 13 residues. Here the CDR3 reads CASSQVGGAEAFF. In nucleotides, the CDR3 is TGTGCCAGCAGCCAAGTGGGGGGAGCTGAAGCTTTCTTT.

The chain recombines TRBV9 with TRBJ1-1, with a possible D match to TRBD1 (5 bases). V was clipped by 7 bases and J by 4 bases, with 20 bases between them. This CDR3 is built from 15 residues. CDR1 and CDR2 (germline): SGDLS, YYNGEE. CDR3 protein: CASRPTLSGLTEAFF. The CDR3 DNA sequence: TGTGCCAGCCGCCCTACCCTTTCAGGGCTCACTGAAGCTTTCTTT.

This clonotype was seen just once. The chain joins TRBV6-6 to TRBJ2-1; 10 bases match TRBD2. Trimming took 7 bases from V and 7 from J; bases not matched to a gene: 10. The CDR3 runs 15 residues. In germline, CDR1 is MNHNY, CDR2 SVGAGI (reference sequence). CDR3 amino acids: CASILERGGRNEQFF. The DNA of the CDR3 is TGTGCCAGCATCCTAGAGCGGGGGGGCCGAAATGAGCAGTTCTTC.

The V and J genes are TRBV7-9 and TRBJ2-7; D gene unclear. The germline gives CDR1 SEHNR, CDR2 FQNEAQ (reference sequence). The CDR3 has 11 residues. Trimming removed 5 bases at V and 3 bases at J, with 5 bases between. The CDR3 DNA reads TGTGCCAGCAGCCGGTTCTACGAGCAGTACTTC. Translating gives CASSRFYEQYF.

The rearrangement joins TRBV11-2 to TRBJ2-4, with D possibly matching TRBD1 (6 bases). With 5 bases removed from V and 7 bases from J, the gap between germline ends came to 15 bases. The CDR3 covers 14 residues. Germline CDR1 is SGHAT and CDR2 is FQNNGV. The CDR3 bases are TGTGCCAGCAGCCCCGTTGGGCAGGGGAACATTCAGTACTTC. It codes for CASSPVGQGNIQYF.